These 27 T cell receptor beta chains were sequenced from one sample in a study of beta chain features in type 1 diabetes. Overall study results and limits: All four CD4+ subsets of Type 1 diabetes patients contained TCRB CDR3s that were moderately but significantly shorter.

Antigens for these TCRs are unknown. Expressed TCRB transcripts were sequenced because the isolated RNA had all been reverse transcribed beforehand. Clones were sequenced by immunoSEQ multiplex PCR, and TCRdb holds only the in-frame ones, with some missing. The table records 65,000 to 85,000 clones, around 49% of them present only once. Sequenced input: central memory CD4+ T cells from blood. The source is a man aged 25-40 years with type 1 diabetes.

This clone was counted once. J is TRBJ2-1 and V is TRBV5-1; no reliable D call. V lost 4 bases and J 3 bases, leaving 14 bases between the germline ends. The CDR3 extends over 15 amino acids. Germline V lookup: CDR1 SGHRS, CDR2 YFSETQ. The DNA of the CDR3 is TGCGCCAGCAGCGTGACTGATTTGGACTACAATGAGCAGTTCTTC. It specifies CASSVTDLDYNEQFF. The full variable domain, with the rest looked up from reference TRBV5-1 and TRBJ2-1, is KAGVTQTPRYLIKTRGQQVTLSCSPISGHRSVSWYQQTPGQGLQFLFEYFSETQRNKGNFPGRFSGRQFSNSRSEMNVSTLELGDSALYLCASSVTDLDYNEQFFGPGTRLTVL.

This clone has only a few counts. The rearrangement links TRBV12-5 to TRBJ2-2; unclear D gene. The CDR3 loop spans 13 amino acids. V was trimmed by 2 bases and J by 4 bases, leaving 5 bases between them. Germline CDR1 is LGHNT and CDR2 is FRNRAP. This CDR3 is CASGLIVTGELFF. CDR3 DNA sequence: TGTGCTAGTGGTTTGATAGTCACCGGGGAGCTGTTTTTT.

This clone turned up a few times. As DNA, the CDR3 is TGTGCCAGCAGTGAAGCGCTTCGACTAGCGGCTTACAATGAGCAGTTCTTC. It yields the protein CASSEALRLAAYNEQFF. This chain joins TRBV6-1 and TRBJ2-1; 9 nucleotides agree with TRBD2. After removal of 0 bases from V and 4 bases from J, the junction contained 7 bases not matched to a gene. Germline V gene data show CDR1 as MNHNS and CDR2 as SASEGT. The CDR3 contains 17 residues.

This chain joins TRBV7-9 and TRBJ1-1, with D unresolved. The germline gives CDR1 SEHNR, CDR2 FQNEAQ (reference sequence). Trimming removed 6 bases from V and 0 bases from J, with 11 bases in between. CDR3 size: 14 residues. As DNA, the CDR3 is TGTGCCAGCAGTCCCGGGCGGGTGAACACTGAAGCTTTCTTT. Translated: CASSPGRVNTEAFF.

The chain joins TRBV7-6 to TRBJ2-7; 9 bases fit TRBD1. This CDR3 is 15 amino acids long. Germline V gene data show CDR1 as SGHVS and CDR2 as FNYEAQ. V shed 1 base and J 4 bases; nucleotides not matched to a gene: 5. DNA for the CDR3: TGTGCCAGCAGCTTAGGGGACAGGGAGATTTACGAGCAGTACTTC. The encoded protein is CASSLGDREIYEQYF.

This clone appeared a few times. Here the CDR3 DNA reads TGTGCCAGCTCATCGGGACAGGGGGCTTACAATGAGCAGTTCTTC. As protein: CASSSGQGAYNEQFF. The rearrangement uses TRBV18 and TRBJ2-1; 12 bases match TRBD1. The CDR3 extends over 15 amino acids. CDR1 and CDR2 from the germline V gene are KGHSH and LQKENI. V was clipped by 5 bases and J by 4 bases; unmatched bases: 3.

V is TRBV29-1 and J is TRBJ2-7; maybe TRBD1 (7 bases). Germline CDR1 and CDR2: SQVTM and ANQGSEA. The CDR3 length is 14 residues. V lost 3 bases and J 5 bases, leaving 17 bases between the germline ends. The CDR3, as DNA: TGCAGCGTTGACGGGTGGCAGGGGGGCAACGAGCAGTACTTC. It encodes CSVDGWQGGNEQYF.

In nucleotides, the CDR3 is TGCGCCAGCACTCCAGTGAGGACAGAAAATTACTATGGCTACACCTTC. Residues: CASTPVRTENYYGYTF. The chain carries TRBV23-1 and TRBJ1-2; tentatively, D is TRBD1 (6 bases). TRBV23-1 is an open reading frame, and its role is uncertain. The CDR3 sequence is 16 residues long. Trimming left V 7 bases short and J 3 bases short, with 21 bases between.

There are a few counts of this clone. The CDR3 DNA sequence: TGTGCCAGCAGCCCTAGGGGACTAGTAAGAAATGAGCAGTTCTTC. Its translation: CASSPRGLVRNEQFF. The chain recombines TRBV7-9 with TRBJ2-1, with 8 bases aligning to TRBD2. CDR3 length equals 15 residues. Germline assignment: CDR1 SEHNR and CDR2 FQNEAQ (reference sequence). V gave up 5 bases and J gave up 7 bases; unmatched junction bases: 10.

The chain joins TRBV10-3 to TRBJ1-1, with 8 bases matching TRBD1. Unmatched junction bases numbered 10, after V lost 11 bases and J lost 5 bases. CDR1 is ENHRY, CDR2 SYGVKD, per germline. The CDR3 has 13 residues. The chain's CDR3 is CAAQGTGGTEAFF. The CDR3 DNA reads as TGTGCCGCTCAGGGGACAGGAGGGACTGAAGCTTTCTTT.

This clone was observed a handful of times. The chain couples TRBV5-1 to TRBJ2-3; D uncertain. This CDR3 has 12 amino acids. Trimming removed 2 bases at V and 2 bases at J, with 3 bases between. Germline loops: CDR1 SGHRS, CDR2 YFSETQ. In DNA, the CDR3 is TGCGCCAGCAGCTTCCACACAGATACGCAGTATTTT. Its protein is CASSFHTDTQYF.

This clone was observed a few times. V gene TRBV15 combines with J gene TRBJ2-5; 8 bases align to TRBD2. From germline, CDR1 is LNHNV and CDR2 YYDKDF (reference sequence). The length of the CDR3 is 15 residues. The V segment lost 0 bases and the J segment 2 bases; nucleotides outside the gene matches: 2. CDR3 in amino acids: CATSRDAGGQETQYF. Here the CDR3 DNA reads TGTGCCACCAGCAGAGATGCGGGGGGTCAAGAGACCCAGTACTTC.

This rearrangement joins TRBV9 to TRBJ2-7; D is ambiguous. Germline values: CDR1 SGDLS, CDR2 YYNGEE. Trimming removed 4 bases from V and 0 bases from J, with 11 bases in between. The CDR3 is made up of 14 amino acids. CDR3 residues: CASSRDWSSYEQYF. CDR3 bases: TGTGCCAGCAGCCGAGACTGGAGCTCCTACGAGCAGTACTTC.

The V and J genes are TRBV14 and TRBJ2-3, with 8 bases aligning to TRBD1. V gave up 6 bases and J gave up 6 bases; unmatched junction bases: 5. CDR1 and CDR2 (germline): SGHDN, FVKESK. The CDR3 contains 13 residues. The CDR3 bases are TGTGCCAGCAGGGACAGGGAGTGGGATACGCAGTATTTT. Residues: CASRDREWDTQYF. Full variable domain (remainder filled in from reference TRBV14 and TRBJ2-3): EAGVTQFPSHSVIEKGQTVTLRCDPISGHDNLYWYRRVMGKEIKFLLHFVKESKQDESGMPNNRFLAERTGGTYSTLKVQPAELEDSGVYFCASRDREWDTQYFGPGTRLTVL.

V usage is TRBV5-1 and J usage is TRBJ1-1; D not certain. This CDR3 region has 13 residues. Germline-derived CDR1 and CDR2 are SGHRS and YFSETQ. V was pared by 2 bases and J by 0 bases, with 5 bases between. Here the CDR3 DNA reads TGCGCCAGCAGCTTTATTATGAACACTGAAGCTTTCTTT. It codes for CASSFIMNTEAFF.

The chain carries TRBV7-9 and TRBJ1-1; 11 bases match TRBD1. From germline, CDR1 is SEHNR and CDR2 FQNEAQ (reference sequence). The ends lost 3 bases at V and 0 bases at J; junction bases unmatched: 6. The length of the CDR3 is 17 residues. The CDR3 sequence: CASSLGTGGTMNTEAFF. The CDR3 nucleotides read TGTGCCAGCAGCTTGGGGACAGGGGGTACAATGAACACTGAAGCTTTCTTT.

The genes are TRBV5-1 and TRBJ2-7; possible D gene TRBD2, 6 bases. CDR3 length: 14 amino acids. The V gene lost 4 bases and the J gene lost 2 bases, with 13 bases spanning the gap. Per the germline V gene, CDR1 is SGHRS and CDR2 is YFSETQ. In DNA, the CDR3 is TGCGCCAGCAGCCAATCCTCGGGGGCCTACGAGCAGTACTTC. It specifies CASSQSSGAYEQYF.

The chain employs TRBV5-1 and TRBJ2-5, with 14 bases aligning to TRBD2. V was clipped by 4 bases and J by 2 bases; unmatched bases: 10. Germline loops: CDR1 SGHRS, CDR2 YFSETQ. CDR3 length equals 18 residues. CDR3 sequence: CASSPTSGRAAGQETQYF. For the CDR3, the DNA is TGCGCCAGCAGCCCGACTAGCGGGAGGGCCGCGGGGCAAGAGACCCAGTACTTC.

V and J are TRBV12-5 and TRBJ2-3, with TRBD2 as a possible D gene (6 bases). V lost 4 bases, J lost 5 bases, and 10 bases lay in between. Germline loops: CDR1 LGHNT, CDR2 FRNRAP. The CDR3 covers 13 residues. The CDR3 coding sequence is TGTGCTAGTGGTTACGGGAGTGGAGATACGCAGTATTTT. It specifies CASGYGSGDTQYF.

The rearrangement links TRBV9 to TRBJ2-2; 11 bases are a match to TRBD2. The CDR3 is made up of 16 amino acids. Germline loops: CDR1 SGDLS, CDR2 YYNGEE. After removal of 0 bases from V and 5 bases from J, the junction contained 3 bases not matched to a gene. CDR3 nucleotides: TGTGCCAGCAGCGTAGGGGTAGCGGGAGGGACCGGGGAGCTGTTTTTT. Protein product: CASSVGVAGGTGELFF. The whole variable domain, remainder taken from reference TRBV9 and TRBJ2-2, is DSGVTQTPKHLITATGQRVTLRCSPRSGDLSVYWYQQSLDQGLQFLIQYYNGEERAKGNILERFSAQQFPDLHSELNLSSLELGDSALYFCASSVGVAGGTGELFFGEGSRLTVL.

The table lists this clone with a few counts. The J gene is TRBJ2-1, the V gene TRBV18, with TRBD1 matching 7 bases. The CDR3 contains 14 residues. Looked up from germline, CDR1 is KGHSH and CDR2 is LQKENI. After removal of 7 bases from V and 2 bases from J, the junction contained 5 bases not matched to a gene. The CDR3 loop is CASCSGTAYNEQFF. Here the CDR3 DNA reads TGTGCCAGCTGCTCCGGGACAGCCTACAATGAGCAGTTCTTC.

The genes are TRBV18 and TRBJ1-1; 9 bases are a match to TRBD1. J gave up 1 base and V 0 bases, and 6 bases lay outside the gene matches. Germline CDR1 KGHSH, CDR2 LQKENI. The CDR3 covers 17 residues. CDR3 nucleotides: TGTGCCAGCTCACCACCCACAGGGGGCTGGGCGAACACTGAAGCTTTCTTT. Translation gives CASSPPTGGWANTEAFF.

The J gene is TRBJ1-1, the V gene TRBV2; 7 bases are a match to TRBD1. The CDR3 contains 14 residues. Germline V gene data show CDR1 as SNHLY and CDR2 as FYNNEI. The ends lost 6 bases at V and 1 base at J; junction bases unmatched: 5. In DNA form, the CDR3 reads TGTGCCAGCAGAGGTAGGACAGGGAACACTGAAGCTTTCTTT. It codes for CASRGRTGNTEAFF.

The chain uses TRBV11-2 and TRBJ2-7, with a tentative D call TRBD1 (5 bases). V lost 1 base to trimming and J lost 2 bases, with 12 bases between them. The CDR3 is made up of 15 amino acids. Per germline, CDR1 SGHAT and CDR2 FQNNGV. This CDR3 reads CASSLGPQEPYEQYF. DNA of the CDR3: TGTGCCAGCAGCTTAGGCCCACAGGAACCCTACGAGCAGTACTTC.

The chain links TRBV10-3 to TRBJ2-7; no definite D call. Germline V gives CDR1 ENHRY, CDR2 SYGVKD. Between the trimmed V and J ends, which lost 2 bases and 9 bases, there was a span of 11 bases. CDR3 length: 12 amino acids. The CDR3 loop reads CAISEAGFGQYF. In DNA form, the CDR3 reads TGTGCCATCAGTGAGGCAGGTTTCGGGCAGTACTTC.

The rearrangement joins TRBV2 to TRBJ2-2; weak D call: TRBD1 (6 bases). V lost 6 bases and J 0 bases, leaving 17 bases between the germline ends. The CDR3 consists of 17 residues. Germline loops: CDR1 SNHLY, CDR2 FYNNEI. CDR3 protein: CASRSLLGTSNTGELFF. The CDR3, as DNA: TGTGCCAGCAGGAGCCTATTGGGGACATCGAACACCGGGGAGCTGTTTTTT.

The chain joins TRBV30 to TRBJ1-2; D is uncertain. This CDR3 contains 10 residues. CDR1 and CDR2 (germline): GTSNPN, SVGIG (reference sequence). V gave up 6 bases and J gave up 2 bases, with 4 bases separating them. In DNA, the CDR3 is TGTGCCTGTTCAAACTATGGCTACACCTTC. This sequence encodes CACSNYGYTF.